These T cell receptor beta chains were read from a single sample in a study of naive and memory T cell subsets. Each CDR3 protein is one row after TCRdb ran MiXCR on the UMI-ligation and nested PCR reads. The sample holds tens of thousands of distinct CDR3 sequences, around 6% seen once. Here the sequenced sample was skin, taken from a tuberculin skin test site. Receptors were obtained from an adult in good health. The CDR3 runs from the conserved cysteine through the conserved F or W. D genes are given only for firm matches. Rows give clone size only sometimes, using once, few, many, or a class for an expanded clone.

V gene	D gene	J gene	clone size	CDR3 protein	CDR3 DNA
TRBV2	-	TRBJ2-7	many	CASRRTEHPYEQYF	TGTGCCAGCAGGAGGACAGAACACCCCTACGAGCAGTACTTC
TRBV6-2/TRBV6-3	TRBD2	TRBJ2-1	few	CASSITSGSYNEQFF	TGTGCCAGCAGTATAACTAGCGGGTCCTACAATGAGCAGTTCTTC
TRBV12-3/TRBV12-4	-	TRBJ2-5	-	CASSFLGETQYF	TGTGCCAGCAGTTTTTTAGGAGAGACCCAGTACTTC
TRBV2	-	TRBJ1-2	few	CASSLQGSGGYTF	TGTGCCAGCAGCCTACAGGGTTCAGGTGGCTACACCTTC
TRBV4-3	-	TRBJ1-1	-	CASSQDARTEAFF	TGCGCCAGCAGCCAAGATGCAAGGACTGAAGCTTTCTTT
TRBV6-6	-	TRBJ1-5	many	CASSYYPRGSQPQHF	TGTGCCAGCAGTTACTACCCCAGAGGGTCTCAGCCCCAGCATTTT
TRBV30	-	TRBJ1-1	few	CAWSSSGVTEAFF	TGTGCCTGGAGTAGCAGTGGGGTAACTGAAGCTTTCTTT
TRBV29-1	-	TRBJ1-2	many	CSVVRLGDNYGYTF	TGCAGCGTTGTCCGGCTGGGGGACAACTATGGCTACACCTTC
TRBV7-9	TRBD2	TRBJ2-1	many	CASSSLTSDYEQFF	TGTGCCAGCAGTTCCCTGACTAGCGATTATGAGCAGTTCTTC
TRBV10-3	TRBD1	TRBJ2-7	many	CAISPGQGAYEQYF	TGTGCCATCAGTCCGGGACAGGGGGCCTACGAGCAGTACTTC
TRBV10-3	-	TRBJ1-2	many	CAISEGGYGYTF	TGTGCCATCAGTGAAGGGGGCTATGGCTACACCTTC
TRBV4-1	-	TRBJ2-7	many	CASSTLTGGPYEQYF	TGCGCCAGCAGCACTCTCACGGGGGGCCCCTACGAGCAGTACTTC
TRBV7-2	-	TRBJ2-7	-	CASSLSYEQNF	TGTGCCAGCAGCTTGAGCTACGAGCAGAACTTC
TRBV18	-	TRBJ1-2	many	CASSEGADYGYTF	TGTGCCAGCTCAGAAGGAGCCGATTATGGCTACACCTTC
TRBV20-1	TRBD1	TRBJ2-4	many	CSAPKGGGNIQYF	TGCAGTGCGCCCAAAGGGGGCGGGAACATTCAGTACTTC
TRBV4-3	TRBD1	TRBJ1-2	many	CASSQTGGRYTF	TGCGCCAGCAGCCAGACAGGGGGCCGTTACACCTTC
TRBV7-9	-	TRBJ2-1	many	CASSPSVGDEQFF	TGTGCCAGCAGCCCATCGGTAGGGGATGAGCAGTTCTTC
TRBV29-1	-	TRBJ2-3	many	CSGGRGTDTQYF	TGCAGCGGTGGTCGGGGCACAGATACGCAGTATTTT
TRBV29-1	-	TRBJ2-7	many	CSVVRGEQYF	TGCAGCGTTGTCAGGGGTGAGCAGTACTTC
TRBV20-1	TRBD2	TRBJ2-1	many	CSAPWTSGKGNEQFF	TGCAGTGCTCCTTGGACTAGCGGGAAGGGCAATGAGCAGTTCTTC
TRBV14	TRBD2	TRBJ2-7	many	CASSLGTSSYEQYF	TGTGCCAGCAGCCTTGGGACTAGTTCCTACGAGCAGTACTTC
TRBV7-2	-	TRBJ2-3	many	CASSPRERWRGRSDTQYF	TGTGCCAGCAGCCCCCGCGAGCGGTGGAGGGGGCGGTCAGATACGCAGTATTTT
TRBV18	-	TRBJ2-2	-	CASSLRQGGGELFF	TGTGCCAGCTCACTTCGACAGGGAGGCGGGGAGCTGTTTTTT
TRBV29-1	TRBD1	TRBJ2-6	many	CSVESYGTAGANVLTF	TGCAGCGTCGAAAGCTACGGGACAGCCGGGGCCAACGTCCTGACTTTC
TRBV30	-	TRBJ1-1	many	CAWIRNRANTEAFF	TGTGCCTGGATACGTAACAGGGCGAACACTGAAGCTTTCTTT
TRBV6-2/TRBV6-3	-	TRBJ2-7	-	CASSPGEANSYEQYF	TGTGCCAGCAGCCCTGGGGAGGCGAACTCCTACGAGCAGTACTTC
TRBV30	-	TRBJ2-7	-	CAWSVGGTAYEQYF	TGTGCCTGGAGTGTAGGAGGAACAGCCTACGAGCAGTACTTC
TRBV20-1	TRBD2	TRBJ2-1	-	CSAREVSYNEQFF	TGCAGTGCCCGGGAGGTCTCCTACAATGAGCAGTTCTTC
TRBV30	TRBD2	TRBJ2-2	many	CAWKGGSATGELFF	TGTGCCTGGAAAGGCGGGAGCGCCACCGGGGAGCTGTTTTTT
TRBV9	TRBD2	TRBJ2-1	many	CASGGGNEQFF	TGTGCCAGCGGGGGGGGGAATGAGCAGTTCTTC
TRBV10-3	TRBD1	TRBJ1-1	many	CAISVKGTDTEAFF	TGTGCCATCAGTGTTAAGGGGACAGACACTGAAGCTTTCTTT
TRBV20-1	TRBD2	TRBJ2-1	many	CSAPLSGRNENEQFF	TGCAGTGCTCCTTTAAGCGGGAGGAACGAGAATGAGCAGTTCTTC
TRBV27	TRBD2	TRBJ2-3	-	CASSLTGRALRDTQYF	TGTGCCAGCAGTTTAACCGGGAGGGCCTTGAGGGATACGCAGTATTTT
TRBV13	TRBD2	TRBJ2-7	medium-sized	CASSLTSGNRNEQYF	TGTGCCAGCAGCCTGACTAGCGGGAACCGGAACGAGCAGTACTTC
TRBV29-1	-	TRBJ2-7	many	CSARGPTGYEQYF	TGCAGCGCCCGGGGGCCCACAGGGTACGAGCAGTACTTC
TRBV15	TRBD2	TRBJ2-3	many	CATSREPSGGTDTQYF	TGTGCCACCAGCAGAGAGCCTAGCGGGGGGACAGATACGCAGTATTTT
TRBV6-5	-	TRBJ1-1	many	CASSAGANTEAFF	TGTGCCAGTTCGGCAGGGGCCAACACTGAAGCTTTCTTT
TRBV7-2	-	TRBJ1-1	many	CASSLTNGRAEAFF	TGTGCCAGCAGCTTAACGAATGGGCGGGCTGAAGCTTTCTTT
TRBV29-1	-	TRBJ1-2	many	CSVEVGYGYTF	TGCAGCGTTGAAGTGGGGTATGGCTACACCTTC
TRBV2	-	TRBJ1-5	many	CASILRVGQPQHF	TGTGCCAGCATCCTCCGGGTGGGGCAGCCCCAGCATTTT
TRBV7-9	-	TRBJ2-4	many	CASSNAQNIQYF	TGTGCCAGCTCCAACGCCCAAAACATTCAGTACTTC
TRBV5-6	-	TRBJ2-3	many	CASSLERGRGIDTQYF	TGTGCCAGCAGCTTGGAGAGGGGAAGAGGAATCGATACGCAGTATTTT